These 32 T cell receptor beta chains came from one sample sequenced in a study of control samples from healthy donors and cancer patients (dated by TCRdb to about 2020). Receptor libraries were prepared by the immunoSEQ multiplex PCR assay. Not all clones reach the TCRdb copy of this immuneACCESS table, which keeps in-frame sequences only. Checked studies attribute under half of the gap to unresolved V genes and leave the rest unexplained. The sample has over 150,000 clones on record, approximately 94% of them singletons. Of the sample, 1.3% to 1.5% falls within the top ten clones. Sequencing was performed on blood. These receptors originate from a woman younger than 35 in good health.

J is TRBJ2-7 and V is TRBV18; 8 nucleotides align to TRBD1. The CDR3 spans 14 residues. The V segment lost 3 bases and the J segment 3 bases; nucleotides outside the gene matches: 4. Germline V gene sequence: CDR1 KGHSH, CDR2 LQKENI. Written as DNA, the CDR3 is TGTGCCAGCTCACCCGGGACAGGTGACTACGAGCAGTACTTC. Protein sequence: CASSPGTGDYEQYF.

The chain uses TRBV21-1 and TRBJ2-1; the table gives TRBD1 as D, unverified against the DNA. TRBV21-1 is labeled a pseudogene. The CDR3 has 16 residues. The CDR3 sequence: CASSPSGGQEYNEQFF. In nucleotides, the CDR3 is TGTGCCAGCAGCCCATCAGGGGGACAGGAATACAATGAGCAGTTCTTC.

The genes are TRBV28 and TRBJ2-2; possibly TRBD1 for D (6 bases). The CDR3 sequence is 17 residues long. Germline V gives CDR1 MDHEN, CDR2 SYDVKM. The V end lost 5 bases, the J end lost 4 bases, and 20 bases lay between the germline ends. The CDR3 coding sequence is TGTGCCAGCAGTGTCCCCCCTACAGGGTCGGGCACCGGGGAGCTGTTTTTT. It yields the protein CASSVPPTGSGTGELFF. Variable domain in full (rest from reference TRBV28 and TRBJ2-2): DVKVTQSSRYLVKRTGEKVFLECVQDMDHENMFWYRQDPGLGLRLIYFSYDVKMKEKGDIPEGYSVSREKKERFSLILESASTNQTSMYLCASSVPPTGSGTGELFFGEGSRLTVL.

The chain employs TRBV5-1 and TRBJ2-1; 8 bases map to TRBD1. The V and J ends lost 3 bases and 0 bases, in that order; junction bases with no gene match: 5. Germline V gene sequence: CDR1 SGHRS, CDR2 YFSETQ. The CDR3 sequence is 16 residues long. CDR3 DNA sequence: TGCGCCAGCAGCTCCGGACAGGGAAGCTCCTACAATGAGCAGTTCTTC. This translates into CASSSGQGSSYNEQFF.

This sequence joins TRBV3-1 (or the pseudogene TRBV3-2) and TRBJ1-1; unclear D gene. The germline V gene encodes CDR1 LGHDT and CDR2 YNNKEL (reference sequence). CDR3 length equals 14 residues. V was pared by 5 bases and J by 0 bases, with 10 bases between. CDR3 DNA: TGTGCCAGCAGCGCCGGACGGGTGAACACTGAAGCTTTCTTT. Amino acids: CASSAGRVNTEAFF.

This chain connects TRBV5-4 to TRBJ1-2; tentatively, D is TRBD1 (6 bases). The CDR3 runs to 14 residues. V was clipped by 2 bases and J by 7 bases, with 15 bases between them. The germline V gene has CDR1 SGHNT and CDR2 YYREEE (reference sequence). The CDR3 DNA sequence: TGTGCCAGCAGCTTTCAGGGGCTTGTTGGTGGCTACACCTTC. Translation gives CASSFQGLVGGYTF.

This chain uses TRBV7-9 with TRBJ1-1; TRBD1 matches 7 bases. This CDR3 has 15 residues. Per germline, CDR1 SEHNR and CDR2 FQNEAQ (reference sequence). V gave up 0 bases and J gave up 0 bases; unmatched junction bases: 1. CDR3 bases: TGTGCCAGCAGCTTAGCGGGACAGCTGAACACTGAAGCTTTCTTT. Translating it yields CASSLAGQLNTEAFF.

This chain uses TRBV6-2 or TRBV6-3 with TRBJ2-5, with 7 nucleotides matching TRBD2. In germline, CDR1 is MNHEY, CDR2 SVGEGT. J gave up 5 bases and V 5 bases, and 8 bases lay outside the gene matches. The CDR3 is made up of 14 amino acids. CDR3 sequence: CASSTGAGFETQYF. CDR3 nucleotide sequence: TGTGCCAGCAGTACCGGAGCGGGATTTGAGACCCAGTACTTC.

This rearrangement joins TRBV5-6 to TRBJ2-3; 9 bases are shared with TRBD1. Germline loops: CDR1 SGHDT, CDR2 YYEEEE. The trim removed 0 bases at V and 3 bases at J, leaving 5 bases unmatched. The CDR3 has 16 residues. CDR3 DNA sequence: TGTGCCAGCAGCTTGGATTCAGGGACAGGGACAGATACGCAGTATTTT. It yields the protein CASSLDSGTGTDTQYF. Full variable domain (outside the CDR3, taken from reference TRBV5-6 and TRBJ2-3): DAGVTQSPTHLIKTRGQQVTLRCSPKSGHDTVSWYQQALGQGPQFIFQYYEEEERQRGNFPDRFSGHQFPNYSSELNVNALLLGDSALYLCASSLDSGTGTDTQYFGPGTRLTVL.

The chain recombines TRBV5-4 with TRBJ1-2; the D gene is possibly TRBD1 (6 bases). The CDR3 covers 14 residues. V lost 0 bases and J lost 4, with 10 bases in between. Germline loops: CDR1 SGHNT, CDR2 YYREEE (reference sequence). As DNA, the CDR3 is TGTGCCAGCAGCTTGGCGGGGGGCGGCTATGGCTACACCTTC. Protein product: CASSLAGGGYGYTF.

This CDR3 is CSVDPAANTEAFF. Here the CDR3 DNA reads TGCAGCGTTGATCCAGCCGCAAACACTGAAGCTTTCTTT. This chain joins TRBV29-1 and TRBJ1-1, with D unresolved. This CDR3 region has 13 residues. Trimming stripped 3 bases from V and 2 bases from J, with 10 bases between. Germline lookup yields CDR1 SQVTM and CDR2 ANQGSEA.

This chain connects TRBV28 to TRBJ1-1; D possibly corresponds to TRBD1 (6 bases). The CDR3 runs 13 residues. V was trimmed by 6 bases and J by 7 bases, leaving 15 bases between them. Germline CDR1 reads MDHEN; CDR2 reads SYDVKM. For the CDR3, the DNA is TGTGCCAGCAGCGAACAGGGAAAGAATGAAGCTTTCTTT. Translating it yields CASSEQGKNEAFF.

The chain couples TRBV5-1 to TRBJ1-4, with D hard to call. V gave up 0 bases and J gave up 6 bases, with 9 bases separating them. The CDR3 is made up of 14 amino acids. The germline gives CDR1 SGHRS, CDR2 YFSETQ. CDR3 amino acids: CASSLVYGDEKLFF. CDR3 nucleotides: TGCGCCAGCAGCTTGGTTTACGGGGATGAAAAACTGTTTTTT.

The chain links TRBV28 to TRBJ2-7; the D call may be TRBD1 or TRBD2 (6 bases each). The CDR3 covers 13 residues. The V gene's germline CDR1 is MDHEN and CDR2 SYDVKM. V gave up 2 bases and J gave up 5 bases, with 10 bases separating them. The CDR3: CASSLDGGNEQYF. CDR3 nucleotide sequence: TGTGCCAGCAGTTTAGACGGGGGCAACGAGCAGTACTTC.

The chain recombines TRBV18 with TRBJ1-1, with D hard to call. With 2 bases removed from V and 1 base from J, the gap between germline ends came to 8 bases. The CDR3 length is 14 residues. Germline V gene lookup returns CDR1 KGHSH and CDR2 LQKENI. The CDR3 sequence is CASSPYSENTEAFF. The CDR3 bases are TGTGCCAGCTCACCATATTCCGAGAACACTGAAGCTTTCTTT.

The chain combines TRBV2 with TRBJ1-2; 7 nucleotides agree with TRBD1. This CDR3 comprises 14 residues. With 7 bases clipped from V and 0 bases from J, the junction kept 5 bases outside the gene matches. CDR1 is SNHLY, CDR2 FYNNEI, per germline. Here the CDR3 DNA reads TGTGCCAGCAAGGGACAGCCGACTAACTATGGCTACACCTTC. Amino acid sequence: CASKGQPTNYGYTF.

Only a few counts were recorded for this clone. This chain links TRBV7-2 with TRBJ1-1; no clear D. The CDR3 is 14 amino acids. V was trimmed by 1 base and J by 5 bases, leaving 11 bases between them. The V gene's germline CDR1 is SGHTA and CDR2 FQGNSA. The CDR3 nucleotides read TGTGCCAGCAGCTTAGATCGTTGGGCAACTGAAGCTTTCTTT. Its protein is CASSLDRWATEAFF.

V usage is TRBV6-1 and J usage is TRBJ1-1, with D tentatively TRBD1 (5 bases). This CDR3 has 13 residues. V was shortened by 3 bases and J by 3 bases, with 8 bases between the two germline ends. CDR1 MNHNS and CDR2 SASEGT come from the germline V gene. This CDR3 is CASSDEGDTEAFF. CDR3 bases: TGTGCCAGCAGTGATGAAGGGGACACTGAAGCTTTCTTT.

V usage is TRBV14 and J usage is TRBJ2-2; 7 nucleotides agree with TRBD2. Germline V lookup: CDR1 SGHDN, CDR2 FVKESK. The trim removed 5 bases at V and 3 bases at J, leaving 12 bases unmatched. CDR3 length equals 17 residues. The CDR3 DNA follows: TGTGCCAGCAGCTACGGGCGGGAGCAAAAACACACCGGGGAGCTGTTTTTT. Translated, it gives CASSYGREQKHTGELFF.

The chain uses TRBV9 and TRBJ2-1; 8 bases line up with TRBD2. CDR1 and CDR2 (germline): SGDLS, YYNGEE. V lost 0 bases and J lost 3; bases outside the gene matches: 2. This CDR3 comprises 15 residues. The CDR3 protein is CASSVGGRLYNEQFF. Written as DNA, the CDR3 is TGTGCCAGCAGCGTAGGCGGGAGGCTCTACAATGAGCAGTTCTTC.

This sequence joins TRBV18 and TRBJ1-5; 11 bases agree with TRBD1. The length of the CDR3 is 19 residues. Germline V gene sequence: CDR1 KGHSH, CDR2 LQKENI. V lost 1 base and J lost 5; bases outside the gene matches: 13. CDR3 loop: CASSPRPGGQGGMDQPQHF. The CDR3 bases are TGTGCCAGCTCACCACGGCCCGGGGGACAGGGGGGGATGGATCAGCCCCAGCATTTT. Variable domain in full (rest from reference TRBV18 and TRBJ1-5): NAGVMQNPRHLVRRRGQEARLRCSPMKGHSHVYWYRQLPEEGLKFMVYLQKENIIDESGMPKERFSAEFPKEGPSILRIQQVVRGDSAAYFCASSPRPGGQGGMDQPQHFGDGTRLSIL.

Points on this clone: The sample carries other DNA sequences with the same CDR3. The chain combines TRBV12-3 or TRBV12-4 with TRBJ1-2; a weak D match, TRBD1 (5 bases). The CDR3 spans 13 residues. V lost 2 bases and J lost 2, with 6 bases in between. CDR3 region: CASSLQGNYGYTF. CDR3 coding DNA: TGTGCCAGCAGTTTACAGGGCAACTATGGCTACACCTTC.

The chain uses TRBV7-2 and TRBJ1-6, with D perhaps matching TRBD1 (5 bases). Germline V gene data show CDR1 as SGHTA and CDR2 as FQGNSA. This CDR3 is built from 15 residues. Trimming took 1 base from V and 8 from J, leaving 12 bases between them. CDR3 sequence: CASSLVSGAYSPLHF. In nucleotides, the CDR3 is TGTGCCAGCAGCTTAGTATCCGGGGCTTATTCACCCCTCCACTTT.

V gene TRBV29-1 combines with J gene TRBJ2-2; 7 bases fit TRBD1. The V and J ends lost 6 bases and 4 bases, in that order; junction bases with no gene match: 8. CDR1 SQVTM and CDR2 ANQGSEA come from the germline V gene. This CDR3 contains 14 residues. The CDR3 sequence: CSVVGQDSTGELFF. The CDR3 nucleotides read TGCAGCGTGGTCGGACAGGATTCCACCGGGGAGCTGTTTTTT.

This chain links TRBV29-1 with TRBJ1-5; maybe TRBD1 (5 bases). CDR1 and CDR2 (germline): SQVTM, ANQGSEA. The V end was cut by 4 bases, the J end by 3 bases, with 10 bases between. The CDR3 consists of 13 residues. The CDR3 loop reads CSVGDLNNQPQHF. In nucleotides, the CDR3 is TGCAGCGTTGGGGACCTCAACAATCAGCCCCAGCATTTT. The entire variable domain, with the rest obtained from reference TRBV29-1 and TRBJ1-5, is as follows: SAVISQKPSRDICQRGTSLTIQCQVDSQVTMMFWYRQQPGQSLTLIATANQGSEATYESGFVIDKFPISRPNLTFSTLTVSNMSPEDSSIYLCSVGDLNNQPQHFGDGTRLSIL.

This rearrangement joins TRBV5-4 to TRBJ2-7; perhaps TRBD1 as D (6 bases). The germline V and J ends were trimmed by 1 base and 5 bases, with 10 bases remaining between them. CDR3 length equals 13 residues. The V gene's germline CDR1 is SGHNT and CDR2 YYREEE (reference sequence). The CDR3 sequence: CASSLFTGNEQYF. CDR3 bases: TGTGCCAGCAGCTTGTTCACAGGGAACGAGCAGTACTTC.

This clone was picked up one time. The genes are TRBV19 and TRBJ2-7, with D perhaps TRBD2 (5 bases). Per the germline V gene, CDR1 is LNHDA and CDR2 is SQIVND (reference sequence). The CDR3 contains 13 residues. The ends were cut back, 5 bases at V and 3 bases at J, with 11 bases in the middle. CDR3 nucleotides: TGTGCCAGTAGTCCATACGAGGGCTACGAGCAGTACTTC. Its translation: CASSPYEGYEQYF.

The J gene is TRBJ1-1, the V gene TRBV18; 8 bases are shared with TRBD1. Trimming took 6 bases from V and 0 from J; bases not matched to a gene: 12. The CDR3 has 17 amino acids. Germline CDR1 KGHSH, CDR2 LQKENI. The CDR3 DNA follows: TGTGCCAGCTCGCAACAACAGGGGGGGGCAATGAACACTGAAGCTTTCTTT. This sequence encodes CASSQQQGGAMNTEAFF.

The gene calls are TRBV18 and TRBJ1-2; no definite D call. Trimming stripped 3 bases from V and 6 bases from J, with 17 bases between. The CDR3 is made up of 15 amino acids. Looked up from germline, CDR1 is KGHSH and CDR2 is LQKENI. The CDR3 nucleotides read TGTGCCAGCTCACCGGTAACGGGAGTGGGAAATGGCTACACCTTC. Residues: CASSPVTGVGNGYTF.

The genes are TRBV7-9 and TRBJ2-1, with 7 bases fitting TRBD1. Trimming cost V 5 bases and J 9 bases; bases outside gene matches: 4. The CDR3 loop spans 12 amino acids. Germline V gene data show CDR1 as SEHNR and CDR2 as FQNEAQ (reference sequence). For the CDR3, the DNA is TGTGCCAGCAGCACACAGGGGATTGAGCAGTTCTTC. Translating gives CASSTQGIEQFF. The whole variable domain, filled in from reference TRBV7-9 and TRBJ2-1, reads DTGVSQNPRHKITKRGQNVTFRCDPISEHNRLYWYRQTLGQGPEFLTYFQNEAQLEKSRLLSDRFSAERPKGSFSTLEIQRTEQGDSAMYLCASSTQGIEQFFGPGTRLTVL.

The CDR3 loop is CASSFPGAQGYGYTF. The CDR3, as DNA: TGTGCCAGCAGTTTTCCCGGAGCGCAAGGCTATGGCTACACCTTC. The chain employs TRBV28 and TRBJ1-2, with D unclear. V was pared by 3 bases and J by 4 bases, with 15 bases between. The CDR3 loop spans 15 amino acids. The germline CDR1 and CDR2 sequences are MDHEN and SYDVKM.

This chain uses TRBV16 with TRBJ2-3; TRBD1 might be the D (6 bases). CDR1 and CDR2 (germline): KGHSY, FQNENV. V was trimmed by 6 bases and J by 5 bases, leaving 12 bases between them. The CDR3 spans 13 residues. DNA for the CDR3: TGTGCCAGCAGTGCTACAGGGATAGATACGCAGTATTTT. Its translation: CASSATGIDTQYF. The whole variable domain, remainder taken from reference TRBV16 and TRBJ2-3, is GEEVAQTPKHLVRGEGQKAKLYCAPIKGHSYVFWYQQVLKNEFKFLISFQNENVFDETGMPKERFSAKCLPNSPCSLEIQATKLEDSAVYFCASSATGIDTQYFGPGTRLTVL.